One and the same sample provided the 27 T cell receptor beta chains below, sequenced in a study of cytomegalovirus exposure and HLA in healthy donors. The PCR contained 60 Vbeta and 13 Jbeta primers. Clones were sequenced by immunoSEQ multiplex PCR, and TCRdb holds only the in-frame ones, with some missing. The sample lists some 120,000 clones, over 65% occurring once. Sequenced sample: PBMCs. The receptors here all came from a young man in good health and CMV-seropositive.

The chain is built from TRBV11-2 and TRBJ2-7, with 12 bases lining up with TRBD2. The germline V gene encodes CDR1 SGHAT and CDR2 FQNNGV. This CDR3 has 17 residues. The ends lost 3 bases at V and 0 bases at J; junction bases unmatched: 6. CDR3: CASSFTSGGRTSYEQYF. The CDR3 nucleotides are TGTGCCAGCAGCTTTACTAGCGGGGGGCGAACCTCCTACGAGCAGTACTTC.

The chain recombines TRBV27 with TRBJ1-2; no reliable D call. The CDR3 is 14 amino acids. Trimming removed 5 bases from V and 5 bases from J, with 15 bases in between. Germline V gives CDR1 MNHEY, CDR2 SMNVEV (reference sequence). CDR3: CASSEYPASYGYTF. The CDR3 bases are TGTGCCAGCAGTGAGTACCCCGCGTCATATGGCTACACCTTC.

The rearrangement uses TRBV29-1 and TRBJ2-1; no definite D call. Trimming took off 6 bases at V and 5 bases at J, with 8 bases between the two ends. Germline loops: CDR1 SQVTM, CDR2 ANQGSEA. The length of the CDR3 is 11 residues. This CDR3 reads CSVARDNEQFF. CDR3 coding DNA: TGCAGCGTAGCCCGGGACAATGAGCAGTTCTTC.

The chain couples TRBV6-6 to TRBJ1-1; D not certain. V lost 8 bases to trimming and J lost 4 bases, with 17 bases between them. The CDR3 covers 14 residues. The germline V gene has CDR1 MNHNY and CDR2 SVGAGI (reference sequence). The DNA for the CDR3 is TGTGCCAGCGACGTTTTGGAGGGAACCACTGAAGCTTTCTTT. It codes for CASDVLEGTTEAFF.

V and J are TRBV7-9 and TRBJ1-2; D might be TRBD1 (5 bases). The V and J ends lost 2 bases and 1 base respectively, with 11 bases between them. CDR3 size: 15 residues. Germline V gene sequence: CDR1 SEHNR, CDR2 FQNEAQ (reference sequence). CDR3 in DNA: TGTGCCAGCAGCTTACCGGAGGGGCTTAACTATGGCTACACCTTC. Protein product: CASSLPEGLNYGYTF.

V is TRBV2 and J is TRBJ1-1; maybe TRBD1 (5 bases). The V end was cut by 11 bases, the J end by 6 bases, with 16 bases between. CDR1 is SNHLY and CDR2 is FYNNEI in the germline V gene. This CDR3 has 12 amino acids. The CDR3 here is CAETVKGAEAFF. DNA for the CDR3: TGTGCCGAGACAGTGAAAGGCGCTGAAGCTTTCTTT.

The chain couples TRBV7-9 to TRBJ2-7; a possible D gene is TRBD2 (6 bases). V lost 6 bases, J lost 4 bases, and 10 bases lay in between. The CDR3 length is 12 residues. Germline-derived CDR1 and CDR2 are SEHNR and FQNEAQ (reference sequence). DNA for the CDR3: TGTGCCAGCAGGATGGGGGGTTACGAGCAGTACTTC. Its translation is CASRMGGYEQYF.

The DNA for the CDR3 is TGCGCCAGCAGCTTGCAGGGACAGGGGACAGATACGCAGTATTTT. Amino acid sequence: CASSLQGQGTDTQYF. The J gene is TRBJ2-3, the V gene TRBV5-1, with 10 nucleotides matching TRBD1. CDR3 length: 15 amino acids. Germline lookup yields CDR1 SGHRS and CDR2 YFSETQ. Trimming took 1 base from V and 3 from J; bases not matched to a gene: 2.

This clone has only one observation. J is TRBJ1-4 and V is TRBV2, with D perhaps matching TRBD1 (5 bases). Looked up from germline, CDR1 is SNHLY and CDR2 is FYNNEI. The V and J ends lost 6 bases and 0 bases respectively, with 11 bases between them. The CDR3 sequence is 15 residues long. The CDR3 spells CASRRTFATNEKLFF. CDR3 DNA: TGTGCCAGCAGGAGGACATTCGCAACTAATGAAAAACTGTTTTTT.

This rearrangement joins TRBV7-2 to TRBJ1-1, with D possibly TRBD1 on 5 matching bases. From germline, CDR1 is SGHTA and CDR2 FQGNSA. The CDR3 is 12 residues long. V lost 2 bases, J lost 7 bases, and 8 bases lay in between. CDR3 sequence: CASSLWGGEAFF. For the CDR3, the DNA is TGTGCCAGCAGCTTATGGGGCGGTGAAGCTTTCTTT.

This clone was seen a handful of times. The chain uses TRBV6-5 and TRBJ2-5; 9 positions match TRBD1. This CDR3 contains 14 residues. The germline gives CDR1 MNHEY, CDR2 SVGAGI. V lost 2 bases to trimming and J lost 4 bases; unmatched junction nucleotides: 2. The CDR3: CASSYGDRAETQYF. The CDR3 DNA sequence: TGTGCCAGCAGTTACGGGGACAGGGCAGAGACCCAGTACTTC.

The genes are TRBV4-1 and TRBJ2-6; TRBD1 aligns across 8 bases. Germline loops: CDR1 MGHRA, CDR2 YSYEKL. The junction had 12 bases not matched to a gene; V was cut back by 1 base and J by 1 base. The CDR3 extends over 20 amino acids. CDR3: CASSQVVQGQGKSGANVLTF. The CDR3 nucleotides are TGCGCCAGCAGCCAAGTCGTGCAAGGACAGGGAAAGTCTGGGGCCAACGTCCTGACTTTC.

In this sample, this clone turned up once. V gene TRBV30 combines with J gene TRBJ1-2, with TRBD1 identical over 9 bases. The junction had 2 bases not matched to a gene; V was cut back by 5 bases and J by 7 bases. Germline lookup yields CDR1 GTSNPN and CDR2 SVGIG (reference sequence). The CDR3 covers 11 residues. CDR3 protein: CAWGTGLGYTF. CDR3 sequence (DNA): TGTGCCTGGGGGACAGGGCTTGGCTACACCTTC.

The J gene is TRBJ2-2, the V gene TRBV6-6; weak D call: TRBD1 (6 bases). Germline CDR1 is MNHNY and CDR2 is SVGAGI (reference sequence). There are 14 residues in the CDR3. The V gene lost 7 bases and the J gene lost 4 bases, with 13 bases spanning the gap. The CDR3 sequence is CASTPGQLTGELFF. The DNA of the CDR3 is TGTGCCAGCACCCCGGGACAACTCACCGGGGAGCTGTTTTTT.

The count of this clone is one. This chain connects TRBV15 to TRBJ1-1; tentatively, D is TRBD1 (5 bases). The length of the CDR3 is 14 residues. The V end was cut by 5 bases, the J end by 13 bases, with 23 bases between. Germline CDR1 LNHNV, CDR2 YYDKDF (reference sequence). CDR3 DNA sequence: TGTGCCACCAGCCCCGGGGGGGGGTTCGCTGGTGTTTTCTTT. It encodes CATSPGGGFAGVFF.

This sequence joins TRBV5-1 and TRBJ1-1; D not certain. The germline V gene encodes CDR1 SGHRS and CDR2 YFSETQ. Trimming took 0 bases from V and 5 from J, leaving 11 bases between them. This CDR3 comprises 14 residues. CDR3 region: CASSLVGELTEAFF. The CDR3 DNA sequence: TGCGCCAGCAGCTTGGTTGGGGAGTTAACTGAAGCTTTCTTT.

V and J are TRBV7-3 and TRBJ1-1, with 8 bases identical to TRBD1. There are 15 residues in the CDR3. Germline CDR1 SGHTA, CDR2 FQGTGA. Losses at the gene ends were 2 bases for V and 3 bases for J; bases not matched to a gene: 5. CDR3 loop: CASSLLDRADTEAFF. The CDR3 DNA reads as TGTGCCAGCAGCTTACTGGACAGGGCGGACACTGAAGCTTTCTTT.

The rearrangement uses TRBV28 and TRBJ1-5; D not certain. The V and J ends lost 1 base and 0 bases respectively, with 7 bases between them. The CDR3 runs to 15 residues. CDR1 is MDHEN, CDR2 SYDVKM, per germline. The CDR3 nucleotides are TGTGCCAGCAGTTTATACGGCGGTAGCAATCAGCCCCAGCATTTT. This gives the protein CASSLYGGSNQPQHF.

This sequence joins TRBV4-1 and TRBJ1-1, with TRBD1 matching 8 bases. Germline CDR1 reads MGHRA; CDR2 reads YSYEKL. The length of the CDR3 is 14 residues. V was clipped by 1 base and J by 8 bases; unmatched bases: 6. Here the CDR3 DNA reads TGCGCCAGCAGCCAAGGGGCACAGGGGGGAGAAGCTTTCTTT. This sequence encodes CASSQGAQGGEAFF.

In this sample, this clone turned up once. A junction boundary mismatches the germline segment, possibly from a read error. This chain connects TRBV7-9 to TRBJ2-1; a weak D match, TRBD2 (6 bases). The germline V gene encodes CDR1 SEHNR and CDR2 FQNEAQ (reference sequence). The CDR3 has 16 amino acids. CDR3 sequence reads: CSSSLAADIYYNEQFF. CDR3 sequence (DNA): TGTTCCAGCAGCTTAGCGGCCGACATTTACTACAATGAGCAGTTCTTC.

V is TRBV4-1 and J is TRBJ2-7; 9 bases fit TRBD1. V dropped 6 bases and J dropped 5; count of bases not matched to a gene: 8. CDR3 length: 14 amino acids. Germline V gives CDR1 MGHRA, CDR2 YSYEKL. CDR3 sequence: CASSPGQGLNEQYF. The DNA of the CDR3 is TGCGCCAGCAGTCCGGGACAGGGTTTGAACGAGCAGTACTTC.

The rearrangement uses TRBV9 and TRBJ1-6; the match to TRBD1 covers 9 bases. The J segment lost 8 bases and the V segment lost 0 bases, leaving 0 bases of the junction unmatched. The CDR3 totals 14 residues. Germline V gene data show CDR1 as SGDLS and CDR2 as YYNGEE. CDR3 amino acids: CASSVGDRDSPLHF. The DNA for the CDR3 is TGTGCCAGCAGCGTAGGGGACAGGGATTCACCCCTCCACTTT.

The chain links TRBV11-3 to TRBJ2-2, with D hard to call. Germline V gene data show CDR1 as SGHNT and CDR2 as YENEEA. V was clipped by 6 bases and J by 6 bases, with 5 bases between them. This CDR3 has 11 residues. CDR3 in amino acids: CASSRAGELFF. In DNA form, the CDR3 reads TGTGCCAGCAGTCGGGCCGGGGAGCTGTTTTTT.

This chain joins TRBV19 and TRBJ1-2; D gene ambiguous. The CDR3 is 13 amino acids. Trimming left V 3 bases short and J 3 bases short, with 8 bases between. Looked up from germline, CDR1 is LNHDA and CDR2 is SQIVND (reference sequence). The CDR3 region has the DNA TGTGCCAGTAGTATCAGGTTGGACTATGGCTACACCTTC. This translates into CASSIRLDYGYTF.

The CDR3 loop reads CASSPGGAGGYEQYF. DNA for the CDR3: TGCGCCAGCAGCCCCGGGGGAGCGGGGGGTTACGAGCAGTACTTC. V usage is TRBV4-1 and J usage is TRBJ2-7; 9 positions match TRBD2. The CDR3 length is 15 residues. The germline V gene has CDR1 MGHRA and CDR2 YSYEKL. J lost 4 bases, V lost 4 bases, and 8 bases had no gene match.

The chain carries TRBV2 and TRBJ1-2, with D possibly matching TRBD1 (5 bases). From germline, CDR1 is SNHLY and CDR2 FYNNEI. Trimming took 8 bases from V and 11 from J, leaving 18 bases between them. The length of the CDR3 is 12 residues. In nucleotides, the CDR3 is TGTGCCAGCCGAGAGGCTTCCAAGGGGTACACCTTC. Translation: CASREASKGYTF.

This chain connects TRBV27 to TRBJ1-5, with no clear D. The CDR3 consists of 13 residues. Trimming cost V 4 bases and J 5 bases, with 9 bases left between them. Per the germline V gene, CDR1 is MNHEY and CDR2 is SMNVEV (reference sequence). CDR3 nucleotides: TGTGCCAGCAGTTCTAACGGGGATCAGCCCCAGCATTTT. Amino acids: CASSSNGDQPQHF.